Each of the 20 T cell receptor beta chains below was sequenced from the same sample in a study of blood T cell repertoires in COVID-19. Clones were read by immunoSEQ multiplex PCR, and TCRdb kept only the in-frame ones, dropping some. Here the sample spans 270,000 or so clones, roughly 84% being singletons. The sample taken for sequencing was PBMCs or T cells enriched from blood (not recorded which). All receptors derive from a woman in her forties or fifties who had been exposed to COVID-19.

The J gene is TRBJ1-6, the V gene TRBV27, with TRBD1 matching over 8 bases. The germline V gene has CDR1 MNHEY and CDR2 SMNVEV (reference sequence). The CDR3 covers 16 residues. V dropped 1 base and J dropped 7; count of bases not matched to a gene: 6. Here the CDR3 reads CASSLWTGNANSPLHF. Written as DNA, the CDR3 is TGTGCCAGCAGTTTATGGACAGGGAACGCAAATTCACCCCTCCACTTT.

This clone was counted once. The chain is built from TRBV19 and TRBJ1-2, with 7 bases identical to TRBD1. The V and J ends lost 6 bases and 8 bases, in that order; junction bases with no gene match: 6. The CDR3 spans 12 residues. The germline V gene has CDR1 LNHDA and CDR2 SQIVND (reference sequence). In DNA form, the CDR3 reads TGTGCCAGTAGCCCGGACAGGTGGGGCTACACCTTC. It yields the protein CASSPDRWGYTF.

CDR3 DNA sequence: TGCGCCAGCAGCCTCGAAGCACTAGCCCACAATGAGCAGTTCTTC. The encoded protein is CASSLEALAHNEQFF. The rearrangement links TRBV4-1 to TRBJ2-1; possible D gene TRBD2, 6 bases. Looked up from germline, CDR1 is MGHRA and CDR2 is YSYEKL. V was shortened by 4 bases and J by 5 bases, with 15 bases between the two germline ends. This CDR3 spans 15 amino acids.

The CDR3 loop reads CASSLGGESDYGYTF. CDR3 DNA: TGTGCCAGCAGTTTGGGCGGGGAGTCGGACTATGGCTACACCTTC. The V gene is TRBV28, the J gene TRBJ1-2, with D uncertain. Germline V CDR1 and CDR2: MDHEN, SYDVKM. The CDR3 covers 15 residues. V shed 3 bases and J shed 3 bases, with 14 bases lying between them.

This chain uses TRBV7-8 with TRBJ1-1; weak D call: TRBD1 (5 bases). Germline V gene lookup returns CDR1 SGHVS and CDR2 FQNEAQ. Trimming pared 5 bases from V and 1 base from J, leaving 17 bases between. This CDR3 has 16 residues. CDR3: CASSPRVGQPNTEAFF. The CDR3 DNA sequence: TGTGCCAGCAGCCCCCGGGTGGGGCAACCGAACACTGAAGCTTTCTTT.

The rearrangement links TRBV5-1 to TRBJ2-1; 9 positions match TRBD2. CDR3 length: 15 residues. With V trimmed by 7 bases and J by 9 bases, 14 bases remained unmatched. Germline V CDR1 and CDR2: SGHRS, YFSETQ. The CDR3 DNA follows: TGCGCCAGCGGTCCCCAAGCGGGGGGCGGGGGTGAGCAGTTCTTC. This sequence encodes CASGPQAGGGGEQFF.

By proportion, this clone is medium-sized. The chain couples TRBV5-1 to TRBJ2-5; TRBD1 aligns across 9 bases. CDR1 and CDR2 (germline): SGHRS, YFSETQ. Trimming at V came to 3 bases and at J to 4 bases, leaving 4 bases not matched to a gene. CDR3 size: 14 residues. The CDR3 coding sequence is TGCGCCAGCAGCTCAGGACAGGGGTTAGAGACCCAGTACTTC. This gives the protein CASSSGQGLETQYF.

V is TRBV7-9 and J is TRBJ2-5; 8 bases line up with TRBD2. Germline V gene data show CDR1 as SEHNR and CDR2 as FQNEAQ (reference sequence). V lost 7 bases, J lost 2 bases, and 21 bases stayed unmatched. The CDR3 runs to 19 residues. CDR3 in amino acids: CASNAIAGSGGQQQETQYF. The DNA of the CDR3 is TGTGCCAGCAACGCGATAGCCGGGAGCGGGGGCCAACAACAAGAGACCCAGTACTTC.

The J gene is TRBJ2-7, the V gene TRBV19; TRBD1 matches at 9 bases. The CDR3 is 14 residues long. CDR1 and CDR2 (germline): LNHDA, SQIVND (reference sequence). The J segment lost 1 base and the V segment lost 3 bases, leaving 1 base of the junction unmatched. This CDR3 is CASSMDRGSYEQYF. CDR3 nucleotides: TGTGCCAGTAGTATGGACAGGGGTTCCTACGAGCAGTACTTC.

The chain uses TRBV19 and TRBJ1-4, with TRBD1 matching over 10 bases. CDR1 LNHDA and CDR2 SQIVND come from the germline V gene (reference sequence). V lost 4 bases, J lost 11 bases, and 13 bases stayed unmatched. The CDR3 has 16 amino acids. CDR3 protein: CASSRPSDRGLRKLFF. The CDR3 DNA is TGTGCCAGTAGTAGACCCTCGGACAGGGGGTTGAGGAAACTGTTTTTT.

V usage is TRBV5-6 and J usage is TRBJ1-2; 8 bases are a match to TRBD1. With 4 bases clipped from V and 2 bases from J, the junction kept 13 bases outside the gene matches. CDR1 is SGHDT, CDR2 YYEEEE, per germline. The CDR3 extends over 17 amino acids. Written as DNA, the CDR3 is TGTGCCAGCAGCCGCACAGGGGGAGGGATAGGAAACTATGGCTACACCTTC. Protein: CASSRTGGGIGNYGYTF.

The chain recombines TRBV5-1 with TRBJ2-3; 11 bases line up with TRBD2. The CDR3 contains 16 residues. Germline assignment: CDR1 SGHRS and CDR2 YFSETQ. Losses at the gene ends were 3 bases for V and 4 bases for J; bases not matched to a gene: 7. Here the CDR3 reads CASSSVAGGQADTQYF. The CDR3 nucleotides read TGCGCCAGCAGCTCAGTAGCGGGGGGGCAAGCAGATACGCAGTATTTT.

The V and J genes are TRBV19 and TRBJ2-3, with a tentative D call TRBD2 (6 bases). Germline loops: CDR1 LNHDA, CDR2 SQIVND (reference sequence). The CDR3 sequence is 18 residues long. Deletions cut 3 bases from V and 5 bases from J, with 24 bases between. CDR3 residues: CASSMRGVGGERRDTQYF. The CDR3 nucleotides are TGTGCCAGTAGTATGAGGGGCGTCGGCGGGGAAAGGCGAGATACGCAGTATTTT.

V gene TRBV28 combines with J gene TRBJ1-4; tentative D call: TRBD1 (5 bases). Germline V gene sequence: CDR1 MDHEN, CDR2 SYDVKM. Trimming pared 4 bases from V and 4 bases from J, leaving 16 bases between. CDR3 size: 16 residues. Written as DNA, the CDR3 is TGTGCCAGCAGTTCACCCCATCCCGGGGGTAATGAAAAACTGTTTTTT. As protein: CASSSPHPGGNEKLFF.

This chain connects TRBV14 to TRBJ2-7; 7 nucleotides agree with TRBD1. This CDR3 has 14 amino acids. Germline CDR1 and CDR2: SGHDN and FVKESK. V lost 0 bases and J lost 6; bases outside the gene matches: 5. The CDR3 sequence is CASSQDRGISEQYF. Here the CDR3 DNA reads TGTGCCAGCAGCCAAGACAGGGGGATTTCCGAGCAGTACTTC.

This clone appeared a single time. The chain couples TRBV25-1 to TRBJ2-3; D not resolved. The germline CDR1 and CDR2 sequences are MGHDK and SYGVNS. Trimming removed 4 bases at V and 6 bases at J, with 20 bases between. CDR3 length: 16 amino acids. The CDR3 spells CASSGPRKRMRDTQYF. Here the CDR3 DNA reads TGTGCCAGCAGTGGACCTAGAAAGAGGATGCGCGATACGCAGTATTTT.

The chain couples TRBV5-4 to TRBJ1-2; D not certain. V was trimmed by 2 bases and J by 5 bases, leaving 16 bases between them. The germline CDR1 and CDR2 sequences are SGHNT and YYREEE (reference sequence). The CDR3 is 15 residues long. CDR3 bases: TGTGCCAGCAGCTTAACCGGGAGACTAGGGTATGGCTACACCTTC. Translated: CASSLTGRLGYGYTF.

Only one count was recorded for this clone. The chain couples TRBV27 to TRBJ1-5, with 8 bases that match TRBD1. With V trimmed by 2 bases and J by 6 bases, 6 bases remained unmatched. Per the germline V gene, CDR1 is MNHEY and CDR2 is SMNVEV (reference sequence). The CDR3 sequence is 15 residues long. In DNA form, the CDR3 reads TGTGCCAGCAGTTTAGGACAGGGAAGGGGTCAGCCCCAGCATTTT. It yields the protein CASSLGQGRGQPQHF.

The chain is built from TRBV5-4 and TRBJ1-2; TRBD1 aligns across 9 bases. CDR3 length: 15 amino acids. With 0 bases clipped from V and 3 bases from J, the junction kept 3 bases outside the gene matches. Germline V gene sequence: CDR1 SGHNT, CDR2 YYREEE (reference sequence). CDR3 sequence reads: CASSLVRQGDYGYTF. The CDR3 DNA sequence: TGTGCCAGCAGCTTGGTGCGACAGGGGGACTATGGCTACACCTTC. Full variable domain (outside the CDR3, taken from reference TRBV5-4 and TRBJ1-2): ETGVTQSPTHLIKTRGQQVTLRCSSQSGHNTVSWYQQALGQGPQFIFQYYREEENGRGNFPPRFSGLQFPNYSSELNVNALELDDSALYLCASSLVRQGDYGYTFGSGTRLTVV.

V and J are TRBV11-3 and TRBJ1-1; a weak D match, TRBD1 (5 bases). Germline-derived CDR1 and CDR2 are SGHNT and YENEEA. The V and J ends lost 0 bases and 9 bases respectively, with 14 bases between them. CDR3 size: 14 residues. CDR3 sequence: CASSLDQETEKAFF. The DNA of the CDR3 is TGTGCCAGCAGCTTAGATCAGGAGACAGAGAAAGCTTTCTTT.